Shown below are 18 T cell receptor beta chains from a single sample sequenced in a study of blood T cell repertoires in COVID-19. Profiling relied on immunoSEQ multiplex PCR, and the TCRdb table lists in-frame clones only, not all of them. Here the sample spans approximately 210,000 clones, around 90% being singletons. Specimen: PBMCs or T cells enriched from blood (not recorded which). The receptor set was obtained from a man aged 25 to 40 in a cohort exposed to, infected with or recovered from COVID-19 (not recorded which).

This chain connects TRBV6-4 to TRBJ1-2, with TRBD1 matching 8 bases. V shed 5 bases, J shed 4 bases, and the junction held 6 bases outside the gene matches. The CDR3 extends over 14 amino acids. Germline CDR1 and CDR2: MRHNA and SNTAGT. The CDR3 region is CASSPGTGAYGYTF. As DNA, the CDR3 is TGTGCCAGCAGTCCCGGGACAGGCGCCTATGGCTACACCTTC.

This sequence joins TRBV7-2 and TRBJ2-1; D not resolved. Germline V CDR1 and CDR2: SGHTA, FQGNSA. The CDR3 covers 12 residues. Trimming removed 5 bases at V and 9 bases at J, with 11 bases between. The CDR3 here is CASSPPLPEQFF. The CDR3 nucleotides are TGTGCCAGCAGCCCCCCCCTACCTGAGCAGTTCTTC.

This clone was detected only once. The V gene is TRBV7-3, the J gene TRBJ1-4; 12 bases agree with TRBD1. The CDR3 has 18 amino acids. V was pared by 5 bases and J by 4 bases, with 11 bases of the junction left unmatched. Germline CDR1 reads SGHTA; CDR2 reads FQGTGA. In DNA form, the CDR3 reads TGTGCCAGCAGCGCCCGGGACAGGGGGCGCTGGATTAATGAAAAACTGTTTTTT. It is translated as CASSARDRGRWINEKLFF.

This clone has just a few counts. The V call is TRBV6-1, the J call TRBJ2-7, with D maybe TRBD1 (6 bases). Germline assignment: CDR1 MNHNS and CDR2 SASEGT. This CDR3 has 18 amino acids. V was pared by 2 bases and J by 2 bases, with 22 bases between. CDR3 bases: TGTGCCAGCAGTGAATCATTAGGGGGACGGTCAAATCCCTACGAGCAGTACTTC. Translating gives CASSESLGGRSNPYEQYF.

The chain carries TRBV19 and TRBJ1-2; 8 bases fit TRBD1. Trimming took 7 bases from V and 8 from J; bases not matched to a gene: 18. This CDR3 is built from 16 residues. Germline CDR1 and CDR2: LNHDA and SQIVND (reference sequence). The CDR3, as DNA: TGTGCCAGTAAGGAACATACTCCGACAGGGGAGGGAGGCTACACCTTC. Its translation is CASKEHTPTGEGGYTF. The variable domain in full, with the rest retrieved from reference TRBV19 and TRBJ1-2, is DGGITQSPKYLFRKEGQNVTLSCEQNLNHDAMYWYRQDPGQGLRLIYYSQIVNDFQKGDIAEGYSVSREKKESFPLTVTSAQKNPTAFYLCASKEHTPTGEGGYTFGSGTRLTVV.

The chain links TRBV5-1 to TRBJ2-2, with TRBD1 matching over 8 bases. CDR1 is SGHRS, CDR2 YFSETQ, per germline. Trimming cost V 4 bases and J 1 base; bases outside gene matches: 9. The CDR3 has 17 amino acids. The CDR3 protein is CASSKSSGTGNTGELFF. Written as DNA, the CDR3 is TGCGCCAGCAGCAAAAGCTCCGGGACAGGGAACACCGGGGAGCTGTTTTTT.

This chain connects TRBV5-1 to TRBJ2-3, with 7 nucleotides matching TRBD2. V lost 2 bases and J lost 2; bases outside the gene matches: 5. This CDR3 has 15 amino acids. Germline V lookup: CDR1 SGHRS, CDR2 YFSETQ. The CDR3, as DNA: TGCGCCAGCAGCTTATCCCGGGACTACACAGATACGCAGTATTTT. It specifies CASSLSRDYTDTQYF.

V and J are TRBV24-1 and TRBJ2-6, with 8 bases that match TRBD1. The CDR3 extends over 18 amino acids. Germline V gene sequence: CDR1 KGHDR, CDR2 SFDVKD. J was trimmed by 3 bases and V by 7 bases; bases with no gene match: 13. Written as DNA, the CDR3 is TGTGCCACCAGGGACTTGACAGGGGTTGGCAGTGGGGCCAACGTCCTGACTTTC. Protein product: CATRDLTGVGSGANVLTF.

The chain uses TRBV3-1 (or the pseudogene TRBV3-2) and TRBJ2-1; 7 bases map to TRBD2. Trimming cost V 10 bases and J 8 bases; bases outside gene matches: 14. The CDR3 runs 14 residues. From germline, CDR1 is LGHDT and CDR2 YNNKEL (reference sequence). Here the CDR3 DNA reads TGTGCCAACAACAATAGGACTAGAAAAGATGAGCAGTTCTTC. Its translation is CANNNRTRKDEQFF.

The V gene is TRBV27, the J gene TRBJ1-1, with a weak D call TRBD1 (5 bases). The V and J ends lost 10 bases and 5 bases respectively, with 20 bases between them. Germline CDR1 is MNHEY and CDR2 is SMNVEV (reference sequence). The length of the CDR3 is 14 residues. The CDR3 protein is CATRLVSAGTEAFF. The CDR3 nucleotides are TGTGCCACCCGACTCGTTAGTGCAGGGACTGAAGCTTTCTTT.

The DNA for the CDR3 is TGTGCCAGCGGAGACCAAGAGACCCAGTACTTC. This gives the protein CASGDQETQYF. This chain uses TRBV2 with TRBJ2-5; D not certain. The germline V gene encodes CDR1 SNHLY and CDR2 FYNNEI. The CDR3 is made up of 11 amino acids. Trimming took 8 bases from V and 0 from J, leaving 4 bases between them.

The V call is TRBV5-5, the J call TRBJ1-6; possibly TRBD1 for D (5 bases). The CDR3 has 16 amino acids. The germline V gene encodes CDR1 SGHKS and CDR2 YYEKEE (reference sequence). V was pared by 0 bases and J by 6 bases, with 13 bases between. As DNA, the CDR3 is TGTGCCAGCAGCTTGGATCTCCCAGGGCCTAATTCACCCCTCCACTTT. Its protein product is CASSLDLPGPNSPLHF.

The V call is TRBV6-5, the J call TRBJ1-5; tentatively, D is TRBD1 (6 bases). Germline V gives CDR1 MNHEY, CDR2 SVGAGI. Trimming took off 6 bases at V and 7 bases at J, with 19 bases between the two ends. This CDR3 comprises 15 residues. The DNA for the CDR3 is TGTGCCAGCAGGTTGGACAGCACCAAAAAACAGCCCCAGCATTTT. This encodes CASRLDSTKKQPQHF.

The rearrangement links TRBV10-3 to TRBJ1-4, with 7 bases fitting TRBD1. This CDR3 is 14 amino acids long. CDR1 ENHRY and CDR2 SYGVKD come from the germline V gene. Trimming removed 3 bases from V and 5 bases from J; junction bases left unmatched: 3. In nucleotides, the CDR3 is TGTGCCATCAGTGATGGGACAGACAATGAAAAACTGTTTTTT. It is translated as CAISDGTDNEKLFF.

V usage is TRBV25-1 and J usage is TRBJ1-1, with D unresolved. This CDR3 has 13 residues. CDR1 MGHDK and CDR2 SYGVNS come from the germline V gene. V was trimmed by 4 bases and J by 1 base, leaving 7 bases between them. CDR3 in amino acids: CASSVYGNTEAFF. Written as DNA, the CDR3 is TGTGCCAGCAGTGTCTACGGGAACACTGAAGCTTTCTTT.

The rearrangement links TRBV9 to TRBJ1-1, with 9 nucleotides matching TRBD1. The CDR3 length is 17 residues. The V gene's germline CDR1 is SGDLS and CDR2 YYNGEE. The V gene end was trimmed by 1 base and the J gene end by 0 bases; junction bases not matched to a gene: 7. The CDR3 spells CASSVIPGQGLNTEAFF. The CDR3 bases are TGTGCCAGCAGCGTAATACCGGGACAGGGCCTGAACACTGAAGCTTTCTTT. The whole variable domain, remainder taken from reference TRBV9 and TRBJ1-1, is DSGVTQTPKHLITATGQRVTLRCSPRSGDLSVYWYQQSLDQGLQFLIQYYNGEERAKGNILERFSAQQFPDLHSELNLSSLELGDSALYFCASSVIPGQGLNTEAFFGQGTRLTVV.

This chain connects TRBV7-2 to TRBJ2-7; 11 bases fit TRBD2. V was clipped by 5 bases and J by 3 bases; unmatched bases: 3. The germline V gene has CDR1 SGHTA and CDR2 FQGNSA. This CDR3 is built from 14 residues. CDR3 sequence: CASSPTSGNYEQYF. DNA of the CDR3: TGTGCCAGCAGCCCGACTAGCGGGAACTACGAGCAGTACTTC.

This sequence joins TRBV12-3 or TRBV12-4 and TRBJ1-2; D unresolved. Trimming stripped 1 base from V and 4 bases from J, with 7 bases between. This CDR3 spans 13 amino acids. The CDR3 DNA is TGTGCCAGCAGTTTAGTGAGGGCCTATGGCTACACCTTC. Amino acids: CASSLVRAYGYTF.